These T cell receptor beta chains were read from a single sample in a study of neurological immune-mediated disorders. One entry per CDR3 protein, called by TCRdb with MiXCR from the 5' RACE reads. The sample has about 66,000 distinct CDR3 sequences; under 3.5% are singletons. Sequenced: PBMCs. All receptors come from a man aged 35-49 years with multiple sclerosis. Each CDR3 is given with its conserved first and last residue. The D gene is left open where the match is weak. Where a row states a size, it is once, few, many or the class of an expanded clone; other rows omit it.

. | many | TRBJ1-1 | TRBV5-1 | . | CASSSSTAASTEAFF
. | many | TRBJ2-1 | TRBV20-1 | TGCAGTGCGCCGGCGGCTAGCGTATACTCCTACAATGAGCAGTTCTTC | CSAPAASVYSYNEQFF
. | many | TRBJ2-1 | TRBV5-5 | TGTGCCAGCAGCTGGGGGGCTACTGAGCAGTTCTTC | CASSWGATEQFF
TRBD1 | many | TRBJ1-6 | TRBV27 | TGTGCCAGCAGCTCCCAGGGGGTAGACTCACCCCTCCACTTT | CASSSQGVDSPLHF
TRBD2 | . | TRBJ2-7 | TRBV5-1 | TGCGCCAGCAGCGCGGGAGTCGAGCAGTACTTC | CASSAGVEQYF
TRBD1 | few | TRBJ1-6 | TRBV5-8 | TGTGCCAGCAGCGCGAAGGACAGGGGTTCCTATAATTCACACCTCCACTTT | CASSAKDRGSYNSHLHF
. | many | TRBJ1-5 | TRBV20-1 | TGCAGTGCTATCCCCGCGGGCCCGAACAATCAGCCCCAGCATTTT | CSAIPAGPNNQPQHF
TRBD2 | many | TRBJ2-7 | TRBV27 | TGTGCCAGCAGTTGGTCTAGCGGGGCGGGTGAGCAGTACTTC | CASSWSSGAGEQYF
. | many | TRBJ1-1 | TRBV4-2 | TGTGCCAGCAGCCAAAGGGTCGGGAACACTGAAGCTTTCTTT | CASSQRVGNTEAFF
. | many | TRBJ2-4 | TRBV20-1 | TGCAGTGCTAGAGAGAATGGGTTCTCCCGGGAAAACATTCAGTACTTC | CSARENGFSRENIQYF
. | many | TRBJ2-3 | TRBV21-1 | TGTGCCGCCTTCACGGGGCGGGGGCCCCCTAGCACAGATACGCAGTATTTT | CAAFTGRGPPSTDTQYF
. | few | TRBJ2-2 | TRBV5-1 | TGCGCCAGCAGCTTCTTAAACACCGGGGAGCTGTTTTTT | CASSFLNTGELFF
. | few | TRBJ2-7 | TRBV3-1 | TGTGCCAGCAGCCGGGAGTTCGGGGAGCAGTACTTC | CASSREFGEQYF
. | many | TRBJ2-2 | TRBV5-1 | TGCGCCAGCAAATATCAAGACACCGGGGAGCTGTTTTTT | CASKYQDTGELFF
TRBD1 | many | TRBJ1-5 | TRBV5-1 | TGCGCCAGCAGCGCAACAGGGGATCAGCCCCAGCATTTT | CASSATGDQPQHF
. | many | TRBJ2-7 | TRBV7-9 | TGTGCCAGCAGCTTACGGGGCCAATGGCGCGAGCAGTACTTC | CASSLRGQWREQYF
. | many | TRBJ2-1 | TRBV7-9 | TGTGCCAGCAGTTTATTCGGGACATCTTGGGGTAGCTCCTACAATGAGCAGTTCTTC | CASSLFGTSWGSSYNEQFF
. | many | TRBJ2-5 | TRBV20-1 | TGCAGTGCTCGACTCCCGGGCCAAGAGACCCAGTACTTC | CSARLPGQETQYF
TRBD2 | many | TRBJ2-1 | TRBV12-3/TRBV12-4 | TGTGCCAGCAGCTTACTCGGGGGGGAATGGCAGTTCTTC | CASSLLGGEWQFF
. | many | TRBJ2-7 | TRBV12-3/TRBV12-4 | TGTGCCAGCAGTTCGATCTACGAGCAGTACTTC | CASSSIYEQYF
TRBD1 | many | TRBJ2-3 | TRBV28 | TGTGCCAGCAGCGCAAGGGGACAGGGGAGCACAGATACGCAGTATTTT | CASSARGQGSTDTQYF
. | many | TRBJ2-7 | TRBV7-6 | TGTGCCAGCAGCTCAACAAGCCAGCCCTACGAGCAGTACTTC | CASSSTSQPYEQYF
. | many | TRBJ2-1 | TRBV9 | TGTGCCAGCAGCGCCCTAGCGTTGAAACCGGTTGGTGAGCAGTTCTTC | CASSALALKPVGEQFF
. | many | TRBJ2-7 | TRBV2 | TGTGCCAGCAGTGATGCCGGACTGAAACCCTACGAGCAGTACTTC | CASSDAGLKPYEQYF
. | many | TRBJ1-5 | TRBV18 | TGTGCCAGCTCGATATCGTCGGGGGGACGGCAGCCCCAGCATTTT | CASSISSGGRQPQHF
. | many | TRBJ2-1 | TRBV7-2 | TGTGCCAGCAGCCTTTTCGGGCCTTACAATGAGCAGTTCTTC | CASSLFGPYNEQFF
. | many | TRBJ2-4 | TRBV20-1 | TGCAGTGCTAGCCCGGGGTTTGCCAAAAACATTCAGTACTTC | CSASPGFAKNIQYF
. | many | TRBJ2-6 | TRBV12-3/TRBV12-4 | TGTGCCAGCAGTTCTACAGAGTCTGGGGCCAACGTCCTGACTTTC | CASSSTESGANVLTF
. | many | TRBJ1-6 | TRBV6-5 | TGTGCCAGCAGTTACTCTGTGGGCGGGTATTCACCCCTCCACTTT | CASSYSVGGYSPLHF